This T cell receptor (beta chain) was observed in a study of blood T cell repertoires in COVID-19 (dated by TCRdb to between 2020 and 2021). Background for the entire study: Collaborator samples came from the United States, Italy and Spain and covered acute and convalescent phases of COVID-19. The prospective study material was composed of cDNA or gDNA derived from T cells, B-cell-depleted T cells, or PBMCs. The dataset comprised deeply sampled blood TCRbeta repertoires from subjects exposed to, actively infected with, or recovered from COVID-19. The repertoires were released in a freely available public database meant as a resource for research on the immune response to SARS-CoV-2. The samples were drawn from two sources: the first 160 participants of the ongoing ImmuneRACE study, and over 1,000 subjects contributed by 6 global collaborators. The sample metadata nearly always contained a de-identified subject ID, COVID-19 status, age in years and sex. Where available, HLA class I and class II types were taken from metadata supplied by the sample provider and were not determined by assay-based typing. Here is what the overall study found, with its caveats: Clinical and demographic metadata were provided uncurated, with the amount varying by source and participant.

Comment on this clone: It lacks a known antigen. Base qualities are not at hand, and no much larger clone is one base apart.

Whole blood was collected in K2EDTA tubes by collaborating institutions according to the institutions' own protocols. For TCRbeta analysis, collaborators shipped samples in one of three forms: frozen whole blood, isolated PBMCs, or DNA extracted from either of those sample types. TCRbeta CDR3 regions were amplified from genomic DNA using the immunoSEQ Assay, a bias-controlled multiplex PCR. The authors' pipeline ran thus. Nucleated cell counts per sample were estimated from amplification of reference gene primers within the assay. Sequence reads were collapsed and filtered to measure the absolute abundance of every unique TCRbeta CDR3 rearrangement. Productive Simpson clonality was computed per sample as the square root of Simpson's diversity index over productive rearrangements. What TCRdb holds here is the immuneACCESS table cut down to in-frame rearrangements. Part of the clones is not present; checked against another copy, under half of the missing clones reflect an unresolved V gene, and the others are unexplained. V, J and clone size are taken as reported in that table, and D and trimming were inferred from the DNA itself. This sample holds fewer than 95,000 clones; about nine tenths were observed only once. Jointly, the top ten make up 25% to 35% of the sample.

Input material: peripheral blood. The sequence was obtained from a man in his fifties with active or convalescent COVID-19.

The CDR3 is CASSYTRQGATYNEQFF. The nucleotides are TGTGCCAGCAGTTACACAAGACAGGGGGCCACCTACAATGAGCAGTTCTTC. The rearranged segments are TRBV6-2 or TRBV6-3 and TRBJ2-1; 10 bases in the junction line up with TRBD1. Sequences MNHEY (CDR1) and SVGEGT (CDR2) are obtained from the germline V gene. Including cysteine and phenylalanine, the CDR3 has 17 amino acids. The CDR3 DNA has 51 bases and is translated from base 1. V lost 2 bases and J lost 2 bases, and the count of bases not matched to a germline gene is 6.